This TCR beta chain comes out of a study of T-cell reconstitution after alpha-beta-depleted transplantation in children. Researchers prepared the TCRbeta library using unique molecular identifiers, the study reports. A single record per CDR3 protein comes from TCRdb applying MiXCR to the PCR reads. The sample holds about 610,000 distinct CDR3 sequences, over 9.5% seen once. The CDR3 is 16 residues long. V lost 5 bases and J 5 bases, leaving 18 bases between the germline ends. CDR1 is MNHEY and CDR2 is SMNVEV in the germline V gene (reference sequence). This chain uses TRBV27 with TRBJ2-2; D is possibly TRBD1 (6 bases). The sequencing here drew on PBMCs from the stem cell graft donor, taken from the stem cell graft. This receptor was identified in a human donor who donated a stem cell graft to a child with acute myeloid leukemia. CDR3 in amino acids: CASSAAVTGWTGELFF. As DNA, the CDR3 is TGTGCCAGCAGTGCCGCTGTCACAGGGTGGACCGGGGAGCTGTTTTTT.